This is a list of T cell receptor beta chains from one sample in a study of T-cell memory formation after mild COVID-19. TCRdb processed the 5' RACE reads anew with MiXCR; each CDR3 protein has one entry. Of approximately 290,000 distinct CDR3 sequences listed, roughly a fifth are singletons. Sequenced input: PBMCs or a T cell subset sorted from them (not recorded which). The receptors come from a man aged 18 to 29 who had mild COVID-19 (a few samples of this study predate the infection). Cell type and time point are not known. Both conserved end residues are part of each CDR3. A D gene is named only where the DNA matches it firmly. Rows may omit the clone size; those that give it use once, few, many or a size class.

size | V | D | CDR3
NA | TRBV5-1 | TRBD2 | CASRPSGGANEQFF
many | TRBV4-3 | TRBD1 | CASSQTGVSDTQYF
many | TRBV10-3 | NA | CAINTGTGNTDTQYF
NA | TRBV20-1 | TRBD1 | CSARATGGWGYTF
NA | TRBV3-1 | TRBD2 | CASSHVAGEPQETQYF
NA | TRBV7-7 | TRBD1 | CASSFGTGFDNEQFF
NA | TRBV7-8 | NA | CASSLLTGTSNQPQHF
few | TRBV6-2/TRBV6-3 | NA | CASSSPGRVYEQFF
NA | TRBV6-5 | NA | CASSYGGLGREQFF
NA | TRBV7-2 | NA | CASSPPREGNGYTF
NA | TRBV18 | NA | CASSPLGTYGYTF
few | TRBV12-3/TRBV12-4 | NA | CASSLSSAGKETQYF
NA | TRBV7-6 | NA | CASSPGRIGFSNQPQHF
NA | TRBV5-1 | NA | CASSLAGTNEQFF
many | TRBV29-1 | NA | CSVEVQNGANVLTF
NA | TRBV20-1 | TRBD1 | CSARKPGQGNTGELFF
NA | TRBV4-1 | NA | CASSQGSGDAGAEAFF